Below, 6 T cell receptor beta chains from the same sample are listed, as sequenced in a study of T cell responses to AZD1222 COVID-19 vaccine. Repertoires were generated with immunoSEQ multiplex PCR, while TCRdb's copy carries only in-frame clones and drops some. The data contain around 180,000 clones, about 90% of them seen just once; the ten biggest clones take up approximately 0.5%. Sequencing used peripheral blood, obtained on day 0 of AZD1222 vaccination. These receptors were taken from an adult in good health.

This clone was seen a few times. V usage is TRBV12-5 and J usage is TRBJ2-7; 7 bases align to TRBD2. This CDR3 is 20 amino acids long. CDR1 is LGHNT, CDR2 FRNRAP, per germline. With 0 bases clipped from V and 0 bases from J, the junction kept 17 bases outside the gene matches. Here the CDR3 DNA reads TGTGCTAGTGGTTTGGTACTTAGAGGCGGGGAGGGCTCGTCCTCCTACGAGCAGTACTTC. This sequence encodes CASGLVLRGGEGSSSYEQYF. Complete variable domain (other parts from reference TRBV12-5 and TRBJ2-7): DARVTQTPRHKVTEMGQEVTMRCQPILGHNTVFWYRQTMMQGLELLAYFRNRAPLDDSGMPKDRFSAEMPDATLATLKIQPSEPRDSAVYFCASGLVLRGGEGSSSYEQYFGPGTRLTVT.

The gene calls are TRBV10-2 and TRBJ1-1, with 8 bases fitting TRBD1. Germline-derived CDR1 and CDR2 are WSHSY and SAAADI. The CDR3 covers 15 residues. The V gene end was trimmed by 6 bases and the J gene end by 3 bases; junction bases not matched to a gene: 9. The CDR3 DNA sequence: TGCGCCAGCAGCAGCCCGGGACAGGAGGACACTGAAGCTTTCTTT. This sequence encodes CASSSPGQEDTEAFF.

J is TRBJ2-7 and V is TRBV7-9; D not certain. Germline V gene sequence: CDR1 SEHNR, CDR2 FQNEAQ (reference sequence). The germline V and J ends were trimmed by 3 bases and 6 bases, with 12 bases remaining between them. The CDR3 has 13 amino acids. The CDR3 DNA is TGTGCCAGCAGCTTGGGTCTCAAGGCCGAGCAGTACTTC. Encoded protein: CASSLGLKAEQYF.

This clone has a single count. The chain recombines TRBV6-1 with TRBJ2-5; D is possibly TRBD1 (5 bases). Germline CDR1 and CDR2: MNHNS and SASEGT. V was clipped by 5 bases and J by 5 bases, with 18 bases between them. This CDR3 spans 15 amino acids. CDR3 sequence: CASSPDSLRRETQYF. CDR3 DNA sequence: TGTGCCAGCAGTCCTGACAGCTTACGTAGGGAGACCCAGTACTTC.

The chain employs TRBV19 and TRBJ2-1; the match to TRBD2 covers 7 bases. There are 15 residues in the CDR3. Germline V lookup: CDR1 LNHDA, CDR2 SQIVND (reference sequence). After removal of 8 bases from V and 0 bases from J, the junction contained 7 bases not matched to a gene. CDR3 sequence: CASLRGGGSYNEQFF. The CDR3 DNA reads as TGTGCCAGTTTGCGCGGGGGTGGCTCCTACAATGAGCAGTTCTTC.

Only a few counts were recorded for this clone. The rearrangement joins TRBV25-1 to TRBJ1-2; a weak D match, TRBD1 (5 bases). The V and J ends lost 6 bases and 2 bases respectively, with 16 bases between them. Germline V gene sequence: CDR1 MGHDK, CDR2 SYGVNS. The CDR3 totals 15 residues. Here the CDR3 DNA reads TGTGCCAGCAGCATAGGGTTGACAGCGAACTATGGCTACACCTTC. Translation: CASSIGLTANYGYTF.